This T cell receptor beta chain was profiled in a study of blood T cell repertoires in COVID-19. Study overall: Acute and convalescent COVID-19 samples came from the United States, Italy and Spain.

Enrollees, roughly 18 to 90 years old, lived in approximately 25 US areas. Measured with immunoSEQ multiplex PCR; TCRdb has only the in-frame clones, and not every one. Here the sample spans around 190,000 clones, around 85% being singletons. The origin of this receptor is a woman aged 30 to 39 who had recovered from COVID-19. The sequencing sample was made of PBMCs or T cells enriched from blood (not recorded which).

In DNA form, the CDR3 reads TGTGCCAGCAGTTTGGAGGGGCTCGCAGATACGCAGTATTTT. The encoded protein is CASSLEGLADTQYF. J is TRBJ2-3 and V is TRBV28, with D possibly matching TRBD2 (6 bases). The CDR3 is made up of 14 amino acids. V was clipped by 3 bases and J by 4 bases, with 11 bases between them. Per germline, CDR1 MDHEN and CDR2 SYDVKM.